This TCR beta chain was obtained from a study of blood T cell repertoires in COVID-19. Study in general: Acute and convalescent COVID-19 samples came from the United States, Italy and Spain.

Measured with immunoSEQ multiplex PCR; TCRdb has only the in-frame clones, and not every one. The sample contains a few hundred thousand clones, approximately 90% of which appear only once. This CDR3 is built from 16 residues. In germline, CDR1 is SGHAT, CDR2 FQNNGV. The V segment lost 1 base and the J segment 7 bases; nucleotides outside the gene matches: 9. V usage is TRBV11-2 and J usage is TRBJ2-2, with 7 bases lining up with TRBD2. Sequencing input: peripheral blood. This sequence originates from a woman aged 50 to 60 with COVID-19, enrolled during active disease. CDR3 sequence reads: CASSLVLSGEGGELFF. CDR3 sequence (DNA): TGTGCCAGCAGCTTAGTATTGAGCGGGGAAGGCGGGGAGCTGTTTTTT. Combining the CDR3 with reference TRBV11-2 and TRBJ2-2 gives the whole variable domain EAGVAQSPRYKIIEKRQSVAFWCNPISGHATLYWYQQILGQGPKLLIQFQNNGVVDDSQLPKDRFSAERLKGVDSTLKIQPAKLEDSAVYLCASSLVLSGEGGELFFGEGSRLTVL.